The 2 T cell receptor beta chains in this list originate from one sample, sequenced in a study of monozygotic twins with cystic fibrosis. Measured with immunoSEQ multiplex PCR; TCRdb has only the in-frame clones, and not every one. The sample has approximately 24,000 clones; roughly 97% are singletons. Specimen: blood. The receptors shown here come from a girl aged 2-15 years with cystic fibrosis.

This sequence joins TRBV25-1 and TRBJ2-1, with 9 positions matching TRBD2. V gave up 3 bases and J gave up 7 bases; unmatched junction bases: 1. This CDR3 is built from 13 residues. Germline lookup yields CDR1 MGHDK and CDR2 SYGVNS. The CDR3 region is CASSDSGRNEQFF. CDR3 bases: TGTGCCAGCAGTGACAGCGGGAGGAATGAGCAGTTCTTC.

The CDR3 here is CATSDGWTRHNEQFF. DNA for the CDR3: TGTGCCACCAGCGACGGGTGGACTCGGCACAATGAGCAGTTCTTC. V is TRBV15 and J is TRBJ2-1, with TRBD2 as a possible D gene (5 bases). V was pared by 5 bases and J by 5 bases, with 16 bases between. From germline, CDR1 is LNHNV and CDR2 YYDKDF (reference sequence). The length of the CDR3 is 15 residues.